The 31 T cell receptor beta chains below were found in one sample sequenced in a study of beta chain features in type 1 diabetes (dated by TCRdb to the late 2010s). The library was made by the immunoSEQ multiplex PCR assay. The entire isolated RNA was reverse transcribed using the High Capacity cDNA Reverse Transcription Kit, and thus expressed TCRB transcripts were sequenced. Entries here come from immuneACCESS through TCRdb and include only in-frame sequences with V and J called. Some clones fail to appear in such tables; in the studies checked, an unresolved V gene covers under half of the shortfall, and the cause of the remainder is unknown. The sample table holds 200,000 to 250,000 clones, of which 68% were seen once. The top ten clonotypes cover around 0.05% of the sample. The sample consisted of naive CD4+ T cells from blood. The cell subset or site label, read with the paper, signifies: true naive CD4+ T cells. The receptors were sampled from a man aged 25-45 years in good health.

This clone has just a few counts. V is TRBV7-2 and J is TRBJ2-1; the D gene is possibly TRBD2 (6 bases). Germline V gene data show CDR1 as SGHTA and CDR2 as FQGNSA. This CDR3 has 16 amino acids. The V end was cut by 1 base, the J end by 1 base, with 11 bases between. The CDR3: CASSLGPAGSYNEQFF. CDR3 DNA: TGTGCCAGCAGCTTAGGACCAGCGGGTTCCTACAATGAGCAGTTCTTC. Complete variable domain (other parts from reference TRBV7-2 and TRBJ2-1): GAGVSQSPSNKVTEKGKDVELRCDPISGHTALYWYRQSLGQGLEFLIYFQGNSAPDKSGLPSDRFSAERTGGSVSTLTIQRTQQEDSAVYLCASSLGPAGSYNEQFFGPGTRLTVL.

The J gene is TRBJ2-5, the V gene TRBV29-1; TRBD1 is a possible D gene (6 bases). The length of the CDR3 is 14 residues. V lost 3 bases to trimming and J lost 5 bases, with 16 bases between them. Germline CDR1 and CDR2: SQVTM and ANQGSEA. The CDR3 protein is CSVDWTAERETQYF. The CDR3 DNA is TGCAGCGTTGACTGGACAGCCGAGAGGGAGACCCAGTACTTC.

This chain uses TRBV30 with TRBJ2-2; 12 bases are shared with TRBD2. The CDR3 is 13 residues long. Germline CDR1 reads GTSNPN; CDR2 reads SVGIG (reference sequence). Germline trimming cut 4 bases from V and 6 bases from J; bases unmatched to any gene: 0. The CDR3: CAWTSGRAGELFF. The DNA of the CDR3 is TGTGCCTGGACTAGCGGGAGGGCCGGGGAGCTGTTTTTT.

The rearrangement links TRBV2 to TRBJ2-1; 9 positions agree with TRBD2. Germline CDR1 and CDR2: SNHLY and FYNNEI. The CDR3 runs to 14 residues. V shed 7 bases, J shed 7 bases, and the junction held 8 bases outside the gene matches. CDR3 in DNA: TGTGCCAGCACGCGGGGGGGCCTTTTTAATGAGCAGTTCTTC. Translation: CASTRGGLFNEQFF.

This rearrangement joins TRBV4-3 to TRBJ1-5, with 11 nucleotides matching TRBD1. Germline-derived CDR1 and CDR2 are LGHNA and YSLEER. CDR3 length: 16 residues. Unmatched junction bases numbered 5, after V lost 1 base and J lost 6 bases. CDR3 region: CASSQVWDRGVQPQHF. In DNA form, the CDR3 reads TGCGCCAGCAGCCAAGTATGGGACAGGGGGGTTCAGCCCCAGCATTTT.

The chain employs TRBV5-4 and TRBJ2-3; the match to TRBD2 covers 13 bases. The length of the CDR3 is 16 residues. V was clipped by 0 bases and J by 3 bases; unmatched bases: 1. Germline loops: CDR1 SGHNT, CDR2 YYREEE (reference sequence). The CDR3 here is CASSLGLAGGTDTQYF. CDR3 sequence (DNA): TGTGCCAGCAGCTTGGGACTAGCGGGGGGAACAGATACGCAGTATTTT.

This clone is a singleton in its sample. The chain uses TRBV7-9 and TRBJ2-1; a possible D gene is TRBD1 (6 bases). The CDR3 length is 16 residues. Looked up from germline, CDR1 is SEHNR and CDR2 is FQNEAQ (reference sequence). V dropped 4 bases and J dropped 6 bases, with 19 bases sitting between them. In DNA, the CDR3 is TGTGCCAGCAGCTCCCCCGGGGCAGGGGTCCCCAATGAGCAGTTCTTC. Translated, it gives CASSSPGAGVPNEQFF.

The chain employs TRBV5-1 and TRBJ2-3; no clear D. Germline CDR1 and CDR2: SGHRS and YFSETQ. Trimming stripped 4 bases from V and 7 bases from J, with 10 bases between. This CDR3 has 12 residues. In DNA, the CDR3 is TGCGCCAGCAGCCCTGGTCAGAATACGCAGTATTTT. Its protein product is CASSPGQNTQYF.

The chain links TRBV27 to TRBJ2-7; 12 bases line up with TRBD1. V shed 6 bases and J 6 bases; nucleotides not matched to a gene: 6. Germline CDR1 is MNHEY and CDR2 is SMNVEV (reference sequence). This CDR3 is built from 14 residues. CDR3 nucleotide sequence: TGTGCCAGCAGGCTACCGGGACAGGGGGCCGAGCAGTACTTC. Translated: CASRLPGQGAEQYF.

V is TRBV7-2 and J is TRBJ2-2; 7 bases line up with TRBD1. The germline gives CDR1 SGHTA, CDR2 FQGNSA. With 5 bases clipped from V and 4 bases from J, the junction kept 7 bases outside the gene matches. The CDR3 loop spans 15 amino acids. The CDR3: CASSQDRVPTGELFF. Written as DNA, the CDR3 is TGTGCCAGCAGCCAAGACAGGGTCCCCACCGGGGAGCTGTTTTTT.

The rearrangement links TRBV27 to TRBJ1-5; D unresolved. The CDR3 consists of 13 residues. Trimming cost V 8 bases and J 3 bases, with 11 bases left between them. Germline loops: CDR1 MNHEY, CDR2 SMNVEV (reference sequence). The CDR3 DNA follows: TGTGCCAGCTGTCTTCGCCCCAATCAGCCCCAGCATTTT. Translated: CASCLRPNQPQHF.

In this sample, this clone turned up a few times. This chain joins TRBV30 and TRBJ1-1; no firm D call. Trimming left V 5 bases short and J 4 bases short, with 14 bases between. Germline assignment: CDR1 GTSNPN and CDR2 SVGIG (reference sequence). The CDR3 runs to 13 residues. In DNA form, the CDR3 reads TGTGCCTGGGAGGCGAGAGGAAGCACTGAAGCTTTCTTT. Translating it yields CAWEARGSTEAFF.

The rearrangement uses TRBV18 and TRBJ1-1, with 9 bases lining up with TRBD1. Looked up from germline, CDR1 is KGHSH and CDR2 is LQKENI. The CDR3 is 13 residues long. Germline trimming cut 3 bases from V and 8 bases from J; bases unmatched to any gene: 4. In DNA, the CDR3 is TGTGCCAGCTCACCTATAGGACAGGGGGAAGCTTTCTTT. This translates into CASSPIGQGEAFF. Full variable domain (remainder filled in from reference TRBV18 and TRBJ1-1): NAGVMQNPRHLVRRRGQEARLRCSPMKGHSHVYWYRQLPEEGLKFMVYLQKENIIDESGMPKERFSAEFPKEGPSILRIQQVVRGDSAAYFCASSPIGQGEAFFGQGTRLTVV.

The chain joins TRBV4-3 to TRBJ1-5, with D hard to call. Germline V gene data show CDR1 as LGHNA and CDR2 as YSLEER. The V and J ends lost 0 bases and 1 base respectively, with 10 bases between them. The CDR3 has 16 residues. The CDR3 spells CASSQDAGLSNQPQHF. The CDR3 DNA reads TGCGCCAGCAGCCAAGACGCAGGCTTGAGCAATCAGCCCCAGCATTTT.

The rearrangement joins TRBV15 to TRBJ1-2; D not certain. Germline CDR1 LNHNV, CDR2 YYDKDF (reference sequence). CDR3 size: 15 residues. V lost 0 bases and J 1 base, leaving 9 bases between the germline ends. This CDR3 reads CATSREKAVNYGYTF. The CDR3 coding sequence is TGTGCCACCAGCAGAGAGAAGGCCGTTAACTATGGCTACACCTTC.

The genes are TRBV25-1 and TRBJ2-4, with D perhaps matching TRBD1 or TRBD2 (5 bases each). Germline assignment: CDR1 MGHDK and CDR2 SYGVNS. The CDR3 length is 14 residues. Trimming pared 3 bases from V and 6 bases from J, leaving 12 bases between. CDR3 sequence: CASSDVRGPNIQYF. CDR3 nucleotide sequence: TGTGCCAGCAGTGACGTGAGGGGCCCAAACATTCAGTACTTC.

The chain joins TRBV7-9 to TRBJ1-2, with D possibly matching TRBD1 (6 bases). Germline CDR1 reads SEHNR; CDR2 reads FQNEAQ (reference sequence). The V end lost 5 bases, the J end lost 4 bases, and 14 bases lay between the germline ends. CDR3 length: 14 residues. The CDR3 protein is CASSPQGQTYGYTF. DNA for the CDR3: TGTGCCAGCAGCCCCCAGGGGCAGACCTATGGCTACACCTTC.

The chain's CDR3 is CAWGTGENIQYF. CDR3 sequence (DNA): TGTGCCTGGGGGACAGGGGAAAACATTCAGTACTTC. The chain recombines TRBV30 with TRBJ2-4, with TRBD1 identical over 10 bases. The trim removed 5 bases at V and 5 bases at J, leaving 0 bases unmatched. This CDR3 comprises 12 residues. Germline lookup yields CDR1 GTSNPN and CDR2 SVGIG (reference sequence).

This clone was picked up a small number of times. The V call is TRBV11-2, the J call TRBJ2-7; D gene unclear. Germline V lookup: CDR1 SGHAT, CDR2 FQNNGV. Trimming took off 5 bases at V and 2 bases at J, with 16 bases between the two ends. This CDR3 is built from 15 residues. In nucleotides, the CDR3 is TGTGCCAGCAGCCCACAGATTACCATTGCCTACGAGCAGTACTTC. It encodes CASSPQITIAYEQYF. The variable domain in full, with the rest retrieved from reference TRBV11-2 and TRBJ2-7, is EAGVAQSPRYKIIEKRQSVAFWCNPISGHATLYWYQQILGQGPKLLIQFQNNGVVDDSQLPKDRFSAERLKGVDSTLKIQPAKLEDSAVYLCASSPQITIAYEQYFGPGTRLTVT.

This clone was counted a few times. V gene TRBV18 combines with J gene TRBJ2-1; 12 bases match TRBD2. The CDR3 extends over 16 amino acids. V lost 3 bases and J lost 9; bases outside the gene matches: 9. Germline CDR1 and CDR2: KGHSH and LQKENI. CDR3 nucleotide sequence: TGTGCCAGCTCACCCCAGGCACTAGCGGGAGGAGTTGAGCAGTTCTTC. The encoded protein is CASSPQALAGGVEQFF.

CDR3 residues: CAWSTLYLDNEQFF. The CDR3 region has the DNA TGTGCCTGGAGTACGCTTTACCTTGACAATGAGCAGTTCTTC. The genes are TRBV30 and TRBJ2-1; D unclear. With 2 bases removed from V and 5 bases from J, the gap between germline ends came to 13 bases. CDR1 and CDR2 (germline): GTSNPN, SVGIG (reference sequence). CDR3 length equals 14 residues.

CDR3 loop: CASSQGGAKDEQFF. The CDR3, as DNA: TGTGCCAGCAGCCAAGGGGGGGCTAAGGATGAGCAGTTCTTC. The chain combines TRBV4-2 with TRBJ2-1; TRBD1 or TRBD2 may be the D gene (6 bases each). The CDR3 totals 14 residues. The V gene's germline CDR1 is LGHNA and CDR2 YNFKEQ. The ends were cut back, 1 base at V and 8 bases at J, with 12 bases in the middle.

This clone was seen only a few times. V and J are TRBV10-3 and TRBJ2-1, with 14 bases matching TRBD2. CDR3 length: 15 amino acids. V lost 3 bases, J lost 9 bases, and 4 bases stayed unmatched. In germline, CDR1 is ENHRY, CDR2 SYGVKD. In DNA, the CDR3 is TGTGCCATCAGTGAAGGGACTAGCGGGAGCGGTGAGCAGTTCTTC. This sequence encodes CAISEGTSGSGEQFF.

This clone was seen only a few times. CDR3 DNA: TGTGCCAGCAGTGCCGGAGGTAGAAACATTCAGTACTTC. Its translation: CASSAGGRNIQYF. The rearrangement uses TRBV25-1 and TRBJ2-4; D possibly corresponds to TRBD2 (5 bases). This CDR3 has 13 residues. Trimming pared 4 bases from V and 6 bases from J, leaving 10 bases between. CDR1 is MGHDK and CDR2 is SYGVNS in the germline V gene.

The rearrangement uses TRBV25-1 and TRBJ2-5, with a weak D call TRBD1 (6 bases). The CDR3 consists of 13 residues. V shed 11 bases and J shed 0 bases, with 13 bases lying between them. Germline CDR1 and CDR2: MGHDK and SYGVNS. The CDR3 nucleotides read TGTGCCGGACAGAGCCTATACCAAGAGACCCAGTACTTC. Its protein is CAGQSLYQETQYF.

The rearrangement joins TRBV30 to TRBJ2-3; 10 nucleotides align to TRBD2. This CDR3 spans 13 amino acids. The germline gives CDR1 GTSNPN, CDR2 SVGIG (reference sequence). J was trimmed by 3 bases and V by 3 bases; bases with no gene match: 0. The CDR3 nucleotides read TGTGCCTGGAGACTAGCGGGAACAGATACGCAGTATTTT. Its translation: CAWRLAGTDTQYF.

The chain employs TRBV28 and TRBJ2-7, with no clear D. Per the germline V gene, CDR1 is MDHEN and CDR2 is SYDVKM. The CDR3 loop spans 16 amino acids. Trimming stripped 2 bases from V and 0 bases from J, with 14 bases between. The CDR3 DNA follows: TGTGCCAGCAGTTTAAACCCAGGTCTATACTCCTACGAGCAGTACTTC. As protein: CASSLNPGLYSYEQYF.

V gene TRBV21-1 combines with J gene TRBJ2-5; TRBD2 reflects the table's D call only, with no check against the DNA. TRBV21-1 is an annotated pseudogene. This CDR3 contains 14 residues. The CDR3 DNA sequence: TGTGCGAATCATAAGCGGGAGGGCCTGGAGACCCAGTACTTC. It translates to CANHKREGLETQYF.

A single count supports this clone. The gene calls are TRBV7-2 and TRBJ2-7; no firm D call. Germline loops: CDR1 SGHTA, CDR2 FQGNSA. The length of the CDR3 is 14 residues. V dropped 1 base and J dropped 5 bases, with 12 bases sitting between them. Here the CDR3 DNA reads TGTGCCAGCAGCTTAGATATAGGCTCGGACGAGCAGTACTTC. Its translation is CASSLDIGSDEQYF.

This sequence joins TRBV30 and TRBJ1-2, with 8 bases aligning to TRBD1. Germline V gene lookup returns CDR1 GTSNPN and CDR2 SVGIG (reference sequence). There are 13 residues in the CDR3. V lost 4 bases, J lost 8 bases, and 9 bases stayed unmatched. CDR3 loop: CAWITQGAGGYTF. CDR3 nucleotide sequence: TGTGCCTGGATCACCCAGGGGGCTGGCGGCTACACCTTC.

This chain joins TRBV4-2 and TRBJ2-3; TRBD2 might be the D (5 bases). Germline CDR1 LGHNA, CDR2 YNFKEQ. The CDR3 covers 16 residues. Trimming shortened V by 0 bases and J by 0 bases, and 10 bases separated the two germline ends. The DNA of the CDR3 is TGTGCCAGCAGCCAAGAATTCGGGATGAGCACAGATACGCAGTATTTT. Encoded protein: CASSQEFGMSTDTQYF.